This T cell receptor (beta chain) was found in a study of blood T cell repertoires in COVID-19. On the study more broadly: Sites in the United States, Italy and Spain provided acute and convalescent COVID-19 samples. PBMCs, B-cell-depleted T cells, or T cells were the source of the cDNA or gDNA that made up the material.

The CDR3 runs to 16 residues. J gave up 2 bases and V 2 bases, and 6 bases lay outside the gene matches. Germline CDR1 and CDR2: MNHNS and SASEGT. Per the original methods: Reference gene primer amplification yielded estimated nucleated cell counts. The repertoire was sequenced with immunoSEQ multiplex PCR; TCRdb's copy has only in-frame clones and lacks some. The V and J calls and clone size were taken over from that table, and D and trimming were inferred from the DNA. The repertoire holds 150,000 to 200,000 clones, 65% to 90% seen once, with 8% to 10% in the top ten. This chain joins TRBV6-1 and TRBJ2-7, with 10 bases aligning to TRBD1. The source is a man aged 45 to 65 with active or convalescent COVID-19. The sample was peripheral blood. CDR3 loop: CASSETSGQGTYEQYF. CDR3 coding DNA: TGTGCCAGCAGTGAAACGTCGGGACAGGGGACCTACGAGCAGTACTTC.